This is a list of T cell receptor beta chains from one sample in a study of human T cells and chemical hapten exposure. TCRdb reprocessed the RACE reads via MiXCR and lists one record per CDR3 protein. The table has approximately 80,000 distinct CDR3 sequences, more than 9% seen once; the top ten hold 4.5% to 5%. The sample was whole blood, taken in connection with sensitization to the hapten diphenylcyclopropenone (DPC). These receptors all stem from a woman aged 45-65 years with alopecia areata. Some clones in this sample may be carry-over from other donors' samples. The conserved cysteine and the conserved F or W are not part of the CDR3 here. Each record gives: V gene, CDR3 protein.

>TRBV15
ATGVTGELF
>TRBV20-1
SAPGEGGEKLF
>TRBV29-1
SVVEFQVYNEQF
>TRBV29-1
SVKRQLLLQETQY
>TRBV20-1
SALTGEGAQETQY
>TRBV7-2
ASSLVSRVETQY
>TRBV3-1
ASSRTSGRSPYNEQF
>TRBV18
ASLTGTGSTEAF
>TRBV18
ASSPTGTDTQY
>TRBV28
ASKRQGLSVQY
>TRBV12-3/TRBV12-4
ASSLARWNEQF
>TRBV20-1
SASKRARDIYTGELF
>TRBV5-1
ASSSTGVLSGNTIY
>TRBV5-1
ASSLGRWSITDNEQF
>TRBV11-2
ASSLVKSTAFKRAEQY
>TRBV20-1
SARGVNYGYT
>TRBV4-2
ASSQDRARGDSGGNEQF
>TRBV2
ASTGSPTGSTGELF
>TRBV12-3/TRBV12-4
ASSLGPEITYEQY
>TRBV29-1
SSSWGYEQY
>TRBV7-9
ASGRTANTEAF
>TRBV27
ASRSSGTFSYNEQF
>TRBV20-1
SASGRVDLAGQF
>TRBV7-8
ASSLRESSNQPQH
>TRBV18
ATHGQRVSYNEQF
>TRBV6-5
ASRASSGQGSSEAF
>TRBV27
ASSFRDRGLNTEAF
>TRBV6-1
ASSARRGHEQY
>TRBV7-2
ASSLAGRGIYTEAF
>TRBV5-1
ASSANLGDEKLF
>TRBV6-6
ASRPRQAHEQY
>TRBV11-2
ASSFTGTGYQETQY
>TRBV28
ASSLGDRFYEQY
>TRBV3-1
ASSQMAGPYEQY
>TRBV21-1
ASRPLAGEGDTQY
>TRBV10-2
ASSPGTNYNEQF
>TRBV28
ASSLYLPPRLGYGYT
>TRBV7-2
ASSSRTGYEQY
>TRBV5-4
ASRLYGGTDTQY
>TRBV18
ASSPVRGRTEAF
>TRBV7-2
ASSLYGDTQY
>TRBV18
ASSPNGPDHVAGVNEQF
>TRBV9
ASSGRWTGGEKLF
>TRBV29-1
SVVGATNTGELF
>TRBV30
AWSVLVRNTEAF
>TRBV12-3/TRBV12-4
ASSPRGGGFDSPLH
>TRBV27
ASSLSSQFTSPLH
>TRBV6-4
ASSVGGSPSNEQF
>TRBV20-1
SARGWTERGEQF
>TRBV5-4
ASSPQGALYQETQY
>TRBV28
ASSPAGTGGKDQPQH
>TRBV7-8
ASSYGLAADMQY
>TRBV30
AWSVPLAGRFYNEQF
>TRBV6-6
ASWSRETDEQY
>TRBV12-5
ASGFGISYNEQF
>TRBV30
AWSERGETQY